The 13 T cell receptor beta chains presented below share a single source sample, sequenced in a study of blood T cell repertoires in COVID-19. Measured with immunoSEQ multiplex PCR; TCRdb has only the in-frame clones, and not every one. The top ten clones hold about 8.6% of a sample with about 270,000 clones, around nine tenths of them seen once. The specimen sequenced was peripheral blood. The receptor source for this set is a man aged 35-49 years with active or convalescent COVID-19.

The V call is TRBV4-1, the J call TRBJ2-1, with 7 bases that match TRBD2. Per germline, CDR1 MGHRA and CDR2 YSYEKL. Trimming cost V 8 bases and J 5 bases; bases outside gene matches: 3. CDR3 length: 12 residues. CDR3 nucleotides: TGCGCCAGCCTTGGGGGGGACAATGAGCAGTTCTTC. Translation gives CASLGGDNEQFF.

The rearrangement joins TRBV9 to TRBJ1-1; D not certain. V dropped 0 bases and J dropped 0 bases, with 12 bases sitting between them. There are 16 residues in the CDR3. The germline CDR1 and CDR2 sequences are SGDLS and YYNGEE. The DNA of the CDR3 is TGTGCCAGCAGCGTAGAGCCGGCGCGGTTGAACACTGAAGCTTTCTTT. It translates to CASSVEPARLNTEAFF.

The chain joins TRBV25-1 to TRBJ2-3, with D possibly being TRBD1 (6 bases). The CDR3 is 15 amino acids. V dropped 5 bases and J dropped 6 bases, with 18 bases sitting between them. Looked up from germline, CDR1 is MGHDK and CDR2 is SYGVNS. The CDR3 region has the DNA TGTGCCAGCAGTCATGGGGGCACGGCAATTGATACGCAGTATTTT. Residues: CASSHGGTAIDTQYF.

The V and J genes are TRBV11-1 and TRBJ2-5; 9 bases agree with TRBD1. The V segment lost 7 bases and the J segment 5 bases; nucleotides outside the gene matches: 14. The CDR3 spans 16 residues. CDR1 and CDR2 from the germline V gene are SGHAT and FQDESV (reference sequence). CDR3 sequence (DNA): TGTGCCAGCAACGACGATCAGACAGGGGGTCGGGAGACCCAGTACTTC. It codes for CASNDDQTGGRETQYF.

In DNA form, the CDR3 reads TGTGCCAGCAGCTTATTTAGGCGGGGGAGCTCCTACAATGAGCAGTTCTTC. Translation: CASSLFRRGSSYNEQFF. V is TRBV7-8 and J is TRBJ2-1; 7 bases are shared with TRBD2. V trimming: 2 bases; J trimming: 0 bases; junction bases outside the gene matches: 7. CDR3 length: 17 residues. Looked up from germline, CDR1 is SGHVS and CDR2 is FQNEAQ.

Notes on this clone: Other DNA sequences in this sample translate to the same CDR3. The chain joins TRBV2 to TRBJ1-1, with 9 bases fitting TRBD1. The germline gives CDR1 SNHLY, CDR2 FYNNEI. J lost 2 bases, V lost 6 bases, and 1 base had no gene match. CDR3 length: 13 residues. The CDR3 is CASRGQGNTEAFF. In nucleotides, the CDR3 is TGTGCCAGCAGGGGACAGGGAAACACTGAAGCTTTCTTT.

The count of this clone is one. This rearrangement joins TRBV7-3 to TRBJ2-5; possible D gene TRBD1, 5 bases. The CDR3 covers 14 residues. Germline-derived CDR1 and CDR2 are SGHTA and FQGTGA. V was shortened by 2 bases and J by 5 bases, with 12 bases between the two germline ends. The CDR3 loop reads CASSLSGIGETQYF. CDR3 in DNA: TGTGCCAGCAGCTTATCAGGGATTGGGGAGACCCAGTACTTC.

The CDR3 DNA is TGTGCCAGCAGTACGGGGGACTTGCCTGGAAACACCATATATTTT. It specifies CASSTGDLPGNTIYF. The chain has TRBV6-5 and TRBJ1-3; D possibly corresponds to TRBD1 (5 bases). Trimming shortened V by 5 bases and J by 2 bases, and 13 bases separated the two germline ends. CDR3 size: 15 residues. Germline lookup yields CDR1 MNHEY and CDR2 SVGAGI.

The rearrangement uses TRBV3-1 (or the pseudogene TRBV3-2) and TRBJ2-7; TRBD2 matches 8 bases. V was clipped by 5 bases and J by 4 bases; unmatched bases: 10. This CDR3 region has 15 residues. CDR1 is LGHDT, CDR2 YNNKEL, per germline (reference sequence). CDR3 in DNA: TGTGCCAGCAGCGAACCGGGACTAGGATCGTACGAGCAGTACTTC. Translation gives CASSEPGLGSYEQYF.

This clone appeared once. CDR3 residues: CASNRRGINYGYTF. CDR3 nucleotides: TGTGCCAGCAACCGGCGGGGAATCAACTATGGCTACACCTTC. The chain carries TRBV6-5 and TRBJ1-2; no clear D. CDR3 length: 14 amino acids. Germline assignment: CDR1 MNHEY and CDR2 SVGAGI. V was shortened by 7 bases and J by 2 bases, with 14 bases between the two germline ends.

The rearrangement uses TRBV19 and TRBJ2-3, with 8 nucleotides matching TRBD2. Germline CDR1 reads LNHDA; CDR2 reads SQIVND (reference sequence). The CDR3 runs to 15 residues. J was trimmed by 4 bases and V by 6 bases; bases with no gene match: 9. The CDR3 DNA reads as TGTGCCAGTAGCTTTATAGCGGGAAGGGCAGATACGCAGTATTTT. Protein sequence: CASSFIAGRADTQYF.

In this sample, this clone turned up once. V gene TRBV2 combines with J gene TRBJ1-4; weak D call: TRBD1 (5 bases). From germline, CDR1 is SNHLY and CDR2 FYNNEI. Trimming shortened V by 5 bases and J by 0 bases, and 13 bases separated the two germline ends. The CDR3 consists of 16 residues. The CDR3 is CASSRQTPATNEKLFF. The CDR3 coding sequence is TGTGCCAGCAGTCGACAGACGCCTGCAACTAATGAAAAACTGTTTTTT.

The V gene is TRBV7-2, the J gene TRBJ2-5; D is possibly TRBD1 (5 bases). Per germline, CDR1 SGHTA and CDR2 FQGNSA. The CDR3 spans 16 residues. The germline V and J ends were trimmed by 3 bases and 5 bases, with 19 bases remaining between them. This CDR3 is CASSFGIRTPGETQYF. In DNA form, the CDR3 reads TGTGCCAGCAGCTTCGGTATCCGAACCCCAGGGGAGACCCAGTACTTC.